These 25 T cell receptor beta chains share one sample of origin, sequenced in a study of early T cells in non-severe SARS-CoV-2 infection. Each CDR3 protein is one row after TCRdb ran MiXCR on the 5' RACE reads. There are some 64,000 distinct CDR3 sequences in the sample; approximately 11% occur only once, and roughly 16% lies in the top ten. Source: whole blood, taken at baseline. All receptors come from an adult who was a healthcare worker with PCR-confirmed SARS-CoV-2 infection or an uninfected control (not recorded which).

This clonotype has a count of ten or more. The V and J genes are TRBV19 and TRBJ1-4; 8 bases are a match to TRBD1. Germline V gene data show CDR1 as LNHDA and CDR2 as SQIVND (reference sequence). Trimming took 6 bases from V and 7 from J; bases not matched to a gene: 4. This CDR3 has 13 residues. The CDR3 sequence: CASRDRDLEKLFF. In DNA, the CDR3 is TGTGCCAGTAGGGACAGGGATCTTGAAAAACTGTTTTTT.

This chain connects TRBV10-3 to TRBJ1-1; D is uncertain. Germline CDR1 is ENHRY and CDR2 is SYGVKD. The CDR3 loop spans 12 amino acids. V lost 6 bases and J lost 0, with 5 bases in between. The CDR3 region is CAIRTVNTEAFF. The DNA of the CDR3 is TGTGCCATCAGAACAGTGAACACTGAAGCTTTCTTT.

The rearrangement links TRBV6-2 or TRBV6-3 to TRBJ2-3; D unclear. The CDR3 consists of 12 residues. Germline V lookup: CDR1 MNHEY, CDR2 SVGEGT. The V end was cut by 2 bases, the J end by 5 bases, with 5 bases between. CDR3 amino acids: CASSYPGDTQYF. The CDR3, as DNA: TGTGCCAGCAGTTACCCGGGAGATACGCAGTATTTT.

This clonotype came up a few times. This rearrangement joins TRBV7-9 to TRBJ2-7; the match to TRBD2 covers 9 bases. The J segment lost 3 bases and the V segment lost 5 bases, leaving 8 bases of the junction unmatched. Per the germline V gene, CDR1 is SEHNR and CDR2 is FQNEAQ (reference sequence). The CDR3 is 15 residues long. The chain's CDR3 is CASSIMGLAGYEQYF. The CDR3 nucleotides read TGTGCCAGCAGCATTATGGGACTAGCTGGCTACGAGCAGTACTTC.

This chain joins TRBV5-1 and TRBJ1-4, with 7 bases matching TRBD1. V shed 4 bases, J shed 5 bases, and the junction held 5 bases outside the gene matches. Germline CDR1 and CDR2: SGHRS and YFSETQ. The CDR3 consists of 14 residues. The CDR3 spells CASSLGQRNEKLFF. CDR3 in DNA: TGCGCCAGCAGCCTGGGACAGAGAAATGAAAAACTGTTTTTT.

This clonotype was detected ten times or more. The chain links TRBV27 to TRBJ2-1; D gene unclear. The CDR3 is made up of 15 amino acids. Looked up from germline, CDR1 is MNHEY and CDR2 is SMNVEV (reference sequence). Trimming left V 5 bases short and J 2 bases short, with 13 bases between. The CDR3 coding sequence is TGTGCCAGCAGTGTTACATCCGGGCCCTACAATGAGCAGTTCTTC. Its protein product is CASSVTSGPYNEQFF.

This clonotype was counted at least ten times. This chain links TRBV28 with TRBJ2-1; possible D gene TRBD2, 6 bases. V was cut by 8 bases and J by 6 bases, with 20 bases left in between. Germline V gene data show CDR1 as MDHEN and CDR2 as SYDVKM. The CDR3 spans 15 residues. CDR3 sequence: CASRKPWEEGNEQFF. The CDR3 DNA reads TGTGCCAGCCGCAAACCTTGGGAGGAGGGCAATGAGCAGTTCTTC. Full variable domain (rest looked up from reference TRBV28 and TRBJ2-1): DVKVTQSSRYLVKRTGEKVFLECVQDMDHENMFWYRQDPGLGLRLIYFSYDVKMKEKGDIPEGYSVSREKKERFSLILESASTNQTSMYLCASRKPWEEGNEQFFGPGTRLTVL.

The gene calls are TRBV5-1 and TRBJ2-5, with TRBD2 as a possible D gene (6 bases). CDR1 SGHRS and CDR2 YFSETQ come from the germline V gene. The V end lost 0 bases, the J end lost 5 bases, and 14 bases lay between the germline ends. The CDR3 covers 15 residues. Here the CDR3 reads CASSLALATEETQYF. The CDR3 DNA sequence: TGCGCCAGCAGCTTGGCGCTAGCGACGGAGGAGACCCAGTACTTC.

This clonotype showed up many times. This rearrangement joins TRBV6-6 to TRBJ2-3; tentative D call: TRBD2 (6 bases). The V and J ends lost 8 bases and 2 bases respectively, with 11 bases between them. The CDR3 sequence is 13 residues long. Germline CDR1 MNHNY, CDR2 SVGAGI (reference sequence). CDR3 amino acids: CASRGDDTDTQYF. The CDR3 nucleotides read TGTGCCAGCCGCGGGGACGACACAGATACGCAGTATTTT.

As to this clonotype: This sequence may be a read error, since a much larger clone differs from it by one base. Lacking the conserved final phenylalanine or tryptophan, this CDR3 likely reflects a read error. The V gene is TRBV28, the J gene TRBJ1-1; D gene ambiguous. Trimming took off 5 bases at V and 1 base at J, with 5 bases between the two ends. Germline values: CDR1 MDHEN, CDR2 SYDVKM. This CDR3 spans 12 amino acids. The CDR3 sequence is CASSVGNTEAFL. CDR3 nucleotides: TGTGCCAGCAGTGTCGGGAACACTGAAGCTTTCCTT.

This clonotype was detected ten times or more. The chain links TRBV9 to TRBJ1-1; 9 bases fit TRBD1. The germline CDR1 and CDR2 sequences are SGDLS and YYNGEE. This CDR3 contains 15 residues. V dropped 4 bases and J dropped 5; count of bases not matched to a gene: 9. CDR3 DNA sequence: TGTGCCAGCAGCTTCGGGACAGGGCGGTTTACTGAAGCTTTCTTT. Translated, it gives CASSFGTGRFTEAFF.

The genes are TRBV30 and TRBJ2-1, with 11 bases aligning to TRBD2. CDR1 GTSNPN and CDR2 SVGIG come from the germline V gene (reference sequence). Germline trimming cut 5 bases from V and 10 bases from J; bases unmatched to any gene: 10. This CDR3 comprises 14 residues. CDR3 loop: CAWYGTSGPGEQFF. CDR3 nucleotide sequence: TGTGCCTGGTACGGGACTAGCGGCCCAGGGGAGCAGTTCTTC.

This clonotype was detected many times. The chain couples TRBV7-9 to TRBJ2-7; 8 positions agree with TRBD2. The germline gives CDR1 SEHNR, CDR2 FQNEAQ (reference sequence). The CDR3 loop spans 15 amino acids. The junction had 4 bases not matched to a gene; V was cut back by 1 base and J by 2 bases. The CDR3 is CASSLGSGVTYEQYF. CDR3 coding DNA: TGTGCCAGCAGCTTAGGTAGCGGGGTTACCTACGAGCAGTACTTC.

The sample holds many counts of this clonotype. This CDR3 is CAWSGGGRGAYEQYF. The CDR3 nucleotides are TGTGCCTGGAGTGGAGGTGGCAGAGGAGCCTACGAGCAGTACTTC. The chain couples TRBV30 to TRBJ2-7; D is unclear. The germline V gene encodes CDR1 GTSNPN and CDR2 SVGIG (reference sequence). The CDR3 is made up of 15 amino acids. Trimming removed 1 base at V and 2 bases at J, with 15 bases between.

This clonotype has just a few counts. This chain joins TRBV7-2 and TRBJ2-1; 7 bases are a match to TRBD2. Germline values: CDR1 SGHTA, CDR2 FQGNSA. The CDR3 extends over 16 amino acids. V trimming: 0 bases; J trimming: 9 bases; junction bases outside the gene matches: 11. The CDR3 DNA reads TGTGCCAGCAGCTTAGCGGGCGGACTAGTCCGGGGTGAGCAGTTCTTC. It specifies CASSLAGGLVRGEQFF.

This clonotype was seen more than once but under ten times. The V and J genes are TRBV28 and TRBJ2-7; 11 nucleotides agree with TRBD2. The CDR3 has 17 residues. Germline values: CDR1 MDHEN, CDR2 SYDVKM. The V segment lost 3 bases and the J segment 6 bases; nucleotides outside the gene matches: 13. CDR3 sequence reads: CASSFRTSLAGAFEQYF. The CDR3 coding sequence is TGTGCCAGCAGTTTTCGCACCTCACTAGCGGGGGCCTTCGAGCAGTACTTC.

In its sample, this clonotype was seen many times. V is TRBV20-1 and J is TRBJ2-7, with 10 bases identical to TRBD1. From germline, CDR1 is DFQATT and CDR2 SNEGSKA (reference sequence). Unmatched junction bases numbered 21, after V lost 3 bases and J lost 7 bases. The CDR3 is made up of 18 amino acids. The CDR3 DNA is TGCAGTGCTAGCCAAACCGGGACAGGGGTCCGGATTAGAAGGGAGCAGTACTTC. Translated: CSASQTGTGVRIRREQYF.

This clonotype was counted ten times or more. The V and J genes are TRBV7-2 and TRBJ1-1, with D possibly TRBD1 on 5 matching bases. The V and J ends lost 5 bases and 5 bases respectively, with 18 bases between them. This CDR3 region has 15 residues. The germline gives CDR1 SGHTA, CDR2 FQGNSA. The CDR3 DNA sequence: TGTGCCAGCAGCCTCAATGCTGCAGGGACTACTGAAGCTTTCTTT. It codes for CASSLNAAGTTEAFF.

This clonotype was seen ten or more times. The rearrangement joins TRBV6-2 or TRBV6-3 to TRBJ1-5, with D perhaps TRBD1 (5 bases). CDR1 MNHEY and CDR2 SVGEGT come from the germline V gene. Trimming pared 6 bases from V and 4 bases from J, leaving 13 bases between. The CDR3 runs to 14 residues. CDR3 residues: CASSLLRGNQPQHF. In DNA, the CDR3 is TGTGCCAGCAGCTTATTGAGGGGAAATCAGCCCCAGCATTTT.

The rearrangement links TRBV9 to TRBJ2-7; 10 nucleotides line up with TRBD2. The CDR3 is made up of 17 amino acids. Trimming took 4 bases from V and 2 from J; bases not matched to a gene: 12. CDR1 and CDR2 from the germline V gene are SGDLS and YYNGEE. The CDR3 sequence: CASSPRLEREGTYEQYF. Here the CDR3 DNA reads TGTGCCAGCAGCCCCCGGCTAGAGCGGGAGGGAACCTACGAGCAGTACTTC.

The V and J genes are TRBV6-2 or TRBV6-3 and TRBJ2-1, with TRBD1 identical over 8 bases. This CDR3 has 14 residues. Germline CDR1 MNHEY, CDR2 SVGEGT. V shed 0 bases, J shed 10 bases, and the junction held 5 bases outside the gene matches. The CDR3 DNA sequence: TGTGCCAGCAGTTACTCGACCCCAGGGGGCGAGCAGTTCTTC. Residues: CASSYSTPGGEQFF.

This chain links TRBV5-1 with TRBJ2-7; TRBD2 matches 15 bases. Germline-derived CDR1 and CDR2 are SGHRS and YFSETQ. CDR3 length: 14 residues. Trimming removed 5 bases from V and 7 bases from J; junction bases left unmatched: 4. The CDR3 DNA reads TGCGCCAGCAGAAGGGGACTAGCGGGAGGAGAGCAGTACTTC. It encodes CASRRGLAGGEQYF.

There are many counts of this clonotype. The chain employs TRBV9 and TRBJ2-7, with D maybe TRBD2 (6 bases). The V and J ends lost 4 bases and 2 bases respectively, with 13 bases between them. The CDR3 sequence is 14 residues long. From germline, CDR1 is SGDLS and CDR2 YYNGEE. As DNA, the CDR3 is TGTGCCAGCAGCCCCTCGGCGGGAACCTACGAGCAGTACTTC. Translation: CASSPSAGTYEQYF. Based on the CDR3 plus reference TRBV9 and TRBJ2-7, the full variable domain is DSGVTQTPKHLITATGQRVTLRCSPRSGDLSVYWYQQSLDQGLQFLIQYYNGEERAKGNILERFSAQQFPDLHSELNLSSLELGDSALYFCASSPSAGTYEQYFGPGTRLTVT.

This clonotype was detected ten times or more. The genes are TRBV12-3 or TRBV12-4 and TRBJ2-1; tentatively, D is TRBD1 (6 bases). V was shortened by 5 bases and J by 10 bases, with 18 bases between the two germline ends. The length of the CDR3 is 14 residues. The CDR3 DNA sequence: TGTGCCAGCAGTCCCCAAAGGACACAGGGAGAGCAGTTCTTC. It codes for CASSPQRTQGEQFF.

This clonotype has only a few counts. The chain recombines TRBV14 with TRBJ2-1; the D is unclear. The CDR3 runs 15 residues. Trimming removed 2 bases from V and 6 bases from J, with 14 bases in between. In germline, CDR1 is SGHDN, CDR2 FVKESK. This CDR3 reads CASSQTYTMGNEQFF. In DNA, the CDR3 is TGTGCCAGCAGCCAAACTTACACCATGGGCAATGAGCAGTTCTTC.